This T cell receptor (beta chain) originates from a study of OX40 agonist ivuxolimab in advanced cancers. Study details: Patients received the agonistic anti-OX40 (CD134) antibody ivuxolimab. Of mixed ages from about 20 to 90 and averaging approximately 60 years, the group was about 86% male.

Assay used: immunoSEQ multiplex PCR; TCRdb lists only in-frame clones, some missing. The top ten hold 1.3% of the sample, which has tens of thousands of clones, approximately 90% seen once. If patients had autoimmune disease history or systemic immunosuppression, they were excluded. CDR1 and CDR2 (germline): SGHTA, FQGNSA. The CDR3 spans 15 residues. The V and J ends lost 0 bases and 0 bases respectively, with 6 bases between them. The gene calls are TRBV7-2 and TRBJ2-1; the D is unclear. The sample consisted of CD4+ or CD8+ T cells sorted from blood, taken in a trial of the OX40 agonist ivuxolimab. This clonotype was obtained from an adult with an advanced solid tumor such as melanoma, head and neck, liver or kidney cancer. The chain's CDR3 is CASSLADSSYNEQFF. The CDR3 DNA reads TGTGCCAGCAGCTTAGCGGATAGCTCCTACAATGAGCAGTTCTTC.